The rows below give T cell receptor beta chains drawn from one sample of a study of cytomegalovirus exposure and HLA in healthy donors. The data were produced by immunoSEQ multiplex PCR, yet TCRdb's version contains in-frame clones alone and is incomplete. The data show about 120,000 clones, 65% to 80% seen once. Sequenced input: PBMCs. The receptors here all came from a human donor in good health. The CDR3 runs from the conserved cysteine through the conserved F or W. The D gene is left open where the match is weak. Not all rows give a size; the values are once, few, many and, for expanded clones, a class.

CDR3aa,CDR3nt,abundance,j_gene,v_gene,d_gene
CASSSGQDKNIQYF,TGTGCCAGCAGTTCTGGGCAGGACAAAAACATTCAGTACTTC,NA,TRBJ2-4,TRBV28,NA
CASSASTGTPAAEAFF,TGCGCCAGCAGCGCATCTACCGGGACACCCGCCGCTGAAGCTTTCTTT,NA,TRBJ1-1,TRBV4-1,NA
CASSSSGWNQPQHF,TGTGCCAGTAGTTCGAGCGGTTGGAATCAGCCCCAGCATTTT,NA,TRBJ1-5,TRBV19,NA
CASSFRLQDNEQFF,TGTGCCAGCAGTTTCCGGCTACAGGACAATGAGCAGTTCTTC,NA,TRBJ2-1,TRBV6-5,NA
CASVRTGGQPQHF,TGTGCCAGCGTGAGGACAGGGGGTCAGCCCCAGCATTTT,once,TRBJ1-5,TRBV6-6,TRBD1
CASSLRTGDNQPQHF,TGCGCCAGCAGCTTGCGTACAGGCGACAATCAGCCCCAGCATTTT,NA,TRBJ1-5,TRBV5-1,NA
CASSGALTRRYEQYF,TGTGCCAGCAGTGGCGCCTTGACTAGACGCTACGAGCAGTACTTC,NA,TRBJ2-7,TRBV27,NA
CASSQRGGNTIYF,TGTGCCAGCAGCCAGCGGGGCGGAAACACCATATATTTT,NA,TRBJ1-3,TRBV14,NA
CASAGTGDHSNQPQHF,TGTGCTAGTGCCGGGACAGGGGACCATAGCAATCAGCCCCAGCATTTT,NA,TRBJ1-5,TRBV12-5,TRBD1
CASIYGDYEQYF,TGTGCCAGCATATACGGGGATTACGAGCAGTACTTC,NA,TRBJ2-7,TRBV6-1,NA
CASSPLAGGFTDTQYF,TGTGCCAGCTCACCATTGGCGGGGGGATTCACAGATACGCAGTATTTT,NA,TRBJ2-3,TRBV18,TRBD2
CASSLQGHYDKNYGYTF,TGTGCCAGCAGCTTGCAGGGTCACTATGACAAAAACTATGGCTACACCTTC,NA,TRBJ1-2,TRBV7-9,NA
CASSLGQGRGYGYTF,TGCGCCAGCAGCTTGGGCCAGGGGAGAGGCTATGGCTACACCTTC,NA,TRBJ1-2,TRBV5-1,NA
CASSYSVDRPQYF,TGTGCCAGCAGTTACTCGGTCGACAGACCGCAGTATTTT,NA,TRBJ2-3,TRBV6-6,NA
CAISESIRGTSGEQYF,TGTGCCATCAGTGAGTCGATCCGTGGGACTAGCGGAGAGCAGTACTTC,NA,TRBJ2-7,TRBV10-3,TRBD2
CSGTTGGNGELFF,TGCAGCGGGACTACAGGGGGCAACGGGGAGCTGTTTTTT,NA,TRBJ2-2,TRBV29-1,TRBD1
CASSLGAGSGANVLTF,TGTGCCAGCAGCTTAGGAGCAGGCTCTGGGGCCAACGTCCTGACTTTC,few,TRBJ2-6,TRBV7-8,NA
CASSKDRGSAGGANVLTF,TGTGCCAGCAGTAAGGACAGGGGTAGTGCCGGAGGGGCCAACGTCCTGACTTTC,NA,TRBJ2-6,TRBV27,TRBD1
CASGGGSGGYTF,TGTGCCAGCGGAGGCGGGAGCGGAGGCTACACCTTC,NA,TRBJ1-2,TRBV6-5,NA
CASSLERVGESSPLHF,TGTGCCAGCAGCTTAGAGCGTGTCGGAGAATCCTCACCCCTCCACTTT,NA,TRBJ1-6,TRBV7-9,NA
CASSQEVGDGYTF,TGCGCCAGCAGCCAAGAGGTCGGAGATGGCTACACCTTC,few,TRBJ1-2,TRBV4-1,NA
CASSYGRGLNTEAFF,TGCGCCAGCAGCTACGGCAGGGGGCTTAACACTGAAGCTTTCTTT,NA,TRBJ1-1,TRBV4-1,TRBD1
CASSAKGSGSNQPQHF,TGTGCCAGCAGTGCGAAAGGTTCCGGGAGCAATCAGCCCCAGCATTTT,NA,TRBJ1-5,TRBV6-1,NA
CASSLASGVGIHNEQFF,TGTGCCAGCAGCTTAGCCAGCGGGGTCGGCATACACAATGAGCAGTTCTTC,NA,TRBJ2-1,TRBV11-2,TRBD2
CASRKTGAEQYF,TGCGCCAGCAGAAAGACAGGTGCCGAGCAGTACTTC,NA,TRBJ2-7,TRBV5-1,NA
CASSSLSGGFYEQYF,TGTGCCAGCAGCTCTCTTAGCGGGGGCTTCTACGAGCAGTACTTC,NA,TRBJ2-7,TRBV5-6,TRBD2
CASEPSTRGYTF,TGCGCCAGCGAACCCTCGACGAGGGGCTACACCTTC,NA,TRBJ1-2,TRBV5-1,NA
CAISETPGAGANVLTF,TGTGCCATCAGTGAGACCCCAGGGGCCGGGGCCAACGTCCTGACTTTC,NA,TRBJ2-6,TRBV10-3,NA
CASARGTEDSPLHF,TGTGCCAGTGCTAGGGGGACAGAAGATTCACCCCTCCACTTT,NA,TRBJ1-6,TRBV6-1,TRBD1
CASSPVRGYYGYTF,TGTGCCAGCAGCCCGGTCCGGGGTTACTATGGCTACACCTTC,few,TRBJ1-2,TRBV13,NA
CSSSSSSPSPEQYF,TGTTCCAGCAGCTCCTCCTCTCCTAGCCCCGAGCAGTACTTC,NA,TRBJ2-7,TRBV7-9,NA
CASSVDQGSSGNTIYF,TGTGCCAGCAGCGTTGATCAGGGCTCATCTGGAAACACCATATATTTT,once,TRBJ1-3,TRBV13,NA
CSALDRNTEAFF,TGCAGCGCACTGGACAGAAACACTGAAGCTTTCTTT,NA,TRBJ1-1,TRBV29-1,NA
CASSHGPTGLNTEAFF,TGTGCCAGCAGCCATGGCCCGACAGGGCTCAACACTGAAGCTTTCTTT,few,TRBJ1-1,TRBV28,TRBD1
CASSVVGGGSQPQHF,TGTGCCAGCAGTGTCGTTGGAGGGGGCAGTCAGCCCCAGCATTTT,NA,TRBJ1-5,TRBV6-1,TRBD1
CASSFDPSQPQHF,TGTGCCAGCAGTTTTGATCCGAGTCAGCCCCAGCATTTT,NA,TRBJ1-5,TRBV28,NA
CASGQGYGYTF,TGTGCCAGCGGACAGGGCTATGGCTACACCTTC,NA,TRBJ1-2,TRBV27,TRBD1
CASGQKETQYF,TGTGCCAGCGGACAGAAAGAGACCCAGTACTTC,NA,TRBJ2-5,TRBV9,NA
CASSLAGGRDSPLHF,TGTGCCAGCAGCTTAGCAGGGGGTCGCGATTCACCCCTCCACTTT,NA,TRBJ1-6,TRBV7-9,NA
CASSFRGNYGYTF,TGTGCCAGCAGTTTCAGGGGAAACTATGGCTACACCTTC,NA,TRBJ1-2,TRBV6-5,NA
CASSVVDRANTGELFF,TGTGCCAGCAGCGTAGTGGACAGGGCCAACACCGGGGAGCTGTTTTTT,NA,TRBJ2-2,TRBV9,TRBD1
CASSRQGASYNEQFF,TGTGCCAGCAGCCGACAGGGGGCCTCCTACAATGAGCAGTTCTTC,few,TRBJ2-1,TRBV14,TRBD1
CASSEGAGDNEQFF,TGCGCCAGCAGTGAGGGAGCCGGGGACAATGAGCAGTTCTTC,NA,TRBJ2-1,TRBV10-1,NA
CAISGDSSYEQYF,TGTGCCATCAGTGGGGACAGCTCCTACGAGCAGTACTTC,NA,TRBJ2-7,TRBV10-3,TRBD1
CASSFGAGPADTQYF,TGTGCCAGCAGCTTTGGCGCAGGGCCAGCAGATACGCAGTATTTT,NA,TRBJ2-3,TRBV5-6,NA
CASSYGQGMNGYTF,TGTGCCAGCAGCTATGGACAGGGGATGAATGGCTACACCTTC,NA,TRBJ1-2,TRBV5-5,TRBD1